This T cell receptor beta chain was obtained from a study of neurological immune-mediated disorders. Across the whole study: There were roughly 35 multiple sclerosis patients. Of these, around 30 had relapsing-remitting MS and 3 had secondary progressive MS.

Germline assignment: CDR1 KGHSH and CDR2 LQKENI. The CDR3 covers 15 residues. V lost 3 bases and J lost 8; bases outside the gene matches: 2. This clonotype was detected many times. TCRdb reprocessed the 5' RACE reads via MiXCR and lists one record per CDR3 protein. This table has approximately 44,000 distinct CDR3 sequences, over 4.5% appearing once. The receptor was isolated from a woman in her late teens or twenties with multiple sclerosis. Source material: CD4+ T cells from blood. The chain has TRBV18 and TRBJ2-1; 15 nucleotides align to TRBD2. DNA of the CDR3: TGTGCCAGCTCACCCGGACTAGCGGGAGGGGATGAGCAGTTCTTC. Translating gives CASSPGLAGGDEQFF.